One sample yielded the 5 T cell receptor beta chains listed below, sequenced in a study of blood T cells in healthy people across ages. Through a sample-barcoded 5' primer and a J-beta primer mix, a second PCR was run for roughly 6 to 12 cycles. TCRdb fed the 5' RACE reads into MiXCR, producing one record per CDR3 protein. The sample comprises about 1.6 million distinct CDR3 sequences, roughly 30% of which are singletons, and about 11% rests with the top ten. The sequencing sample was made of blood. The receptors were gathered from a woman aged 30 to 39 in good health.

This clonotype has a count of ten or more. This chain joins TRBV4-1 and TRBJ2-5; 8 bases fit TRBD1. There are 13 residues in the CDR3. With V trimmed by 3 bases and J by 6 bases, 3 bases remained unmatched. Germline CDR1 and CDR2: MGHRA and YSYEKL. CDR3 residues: CASSQDRAQTQYF. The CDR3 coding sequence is TGCGCCAGCAGCCAGGACAGGGCTCAGACCCAGTACTTC.

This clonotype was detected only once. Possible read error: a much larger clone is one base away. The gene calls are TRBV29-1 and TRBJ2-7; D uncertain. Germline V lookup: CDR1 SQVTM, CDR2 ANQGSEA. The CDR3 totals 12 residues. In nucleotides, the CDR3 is TGCGGCGTTGCAACTGGAGCCTACGAGCAGTACTTC. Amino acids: CGVATGAYEQYF.

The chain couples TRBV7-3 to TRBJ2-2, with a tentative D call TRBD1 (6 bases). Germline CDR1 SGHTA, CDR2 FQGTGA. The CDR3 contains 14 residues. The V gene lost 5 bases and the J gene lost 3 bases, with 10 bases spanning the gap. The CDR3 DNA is TGTGCCAGCAGCAAAAAGGGGGACACCGGGGAGCTGTTTTTT. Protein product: CASSKKGDTGELFF. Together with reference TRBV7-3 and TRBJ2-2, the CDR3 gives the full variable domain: GAGVSQTPSNKVTEKGKYVELRCDPISGHTALYWYRQSLGQGPEFLIYFQGTGAADDSGLPNDRFFAVRPEGSVSTLKIQRTERGDSAVYLCASSKKGDTGELFFGEGSRLTVL.

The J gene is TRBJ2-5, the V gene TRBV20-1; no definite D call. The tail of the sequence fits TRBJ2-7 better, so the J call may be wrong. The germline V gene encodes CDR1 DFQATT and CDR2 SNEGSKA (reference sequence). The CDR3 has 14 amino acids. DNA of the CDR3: TGCAGTGCTAGATTTCCCCAGCTCCCCTACGAGCAGTACTTC. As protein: CSARFPQLPYEQYF.

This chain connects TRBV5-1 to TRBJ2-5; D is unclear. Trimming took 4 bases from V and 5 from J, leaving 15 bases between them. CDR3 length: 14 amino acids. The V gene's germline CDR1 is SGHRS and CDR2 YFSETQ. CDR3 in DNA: TGCGCCAGCAGCCCCAATTCACCAGACGAGACCCAGTACTTC. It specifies CASSPNSPDETQYF.